The next 9 T cell receptor beta chains were all read from a single sample in a study of CD8+ T cells in alopecia areata. Once RNA had been extracted, it was reverse transcribed into cDNA to act as the sequencing template. Assay: immunoSEQ multiplex PCR; the TCRdb copy retains only in-frame clones and omits some. The data contain 150,000 to 200,000 clones, more than 55% of them singletons. Treatment given: oral pan-JAK inhibitor, 5-10 mg twice daily. Source: CD4+ T cells sorted from blood, taken around week 49, from a patient treated with tofacitinib. The receptor source for this set is a human donor with alopecia areata.

The chain is built from TRBV5-1 and TRBJ2-5; TRBD1 is a possible D gene (7 bases). Germline lookup yields CDR1 SGHRS and CDR2 YFSETQ. There are 14 residues in the CDR3. Trimming shortened V by 4 bases and J by 5 bases, and 15 bases separated the two germline ends. The CDR3 loop is CASSMGGQWETQYF. As DNA, the CDR3 is TGCGCCAGCAGCATGGGGGGACAGTGGGAGACCCAGTACTTC.

This clone was found a few times. The V call is TRBV29-1, the J call TRBJ2-1; D gene unclear. The CDR3 has 11 residues. The V and J ends lost 1 base and 9 bases respectively, with 7 bases between them. The germline CDR1 and CDR2 sequences are SQVTM and ANQGSEA. The CDR3 protein is CSVEVLAEQFF. CDR3 in DNA: TGCAGCGTTGAAGTCCTGGCTGAGCAGTTCTTC.

This chain joins TRBV29-1 and TRBJ1-1; 10 bases agree with TRBD1. Germline CDR1 reads SQVTM; CDR2 reads ANQGSEA. This CDR3 is 14 amino acids long. V shed 6 bases, J shed 5 bases, and the junction held 9 bases outside the gene matches. This CDR3 reads CSVERQGAFTEAFF. DNA of the CDR3: TGCAGCGTGGAACGACAGGGGGCATTTACTGAAGCTTTCTTT.

This clone was counted a single time. This chain joins TRBV4-3 and TRBJ1-5; D possibly corresponds to TRBD1 (6 bases). V was clipped by 4 bases and J by 0 bases, with 31 bases between them. Germline CDR1 and CDR2: LGHNA and YSLEER. The CDR3 runs 22 residues. The CDR3 region has the DNA TGCGCCAGCAGCCCCTTAATTGGGCAGGGGAATACCCCACCCGATAGCAATCAGCCCCAGCATTTT. It specifies CASSPLIGQGNTPPDSNQPQHF.

The chain combines TRBV30 with TRBJ2-2; D gene ambiguous. Trimming pared 0 bases from V and 4 bases from J, leaving 9 bases between. This CDR3 has 14 residues. CDR1 GTSNPN and CDR2 SVGIG come from the germline V gene (reference sequence). The CDR3 here is CAWSVRAGTGELFF. Here the CDR3 DNA reads TGTGCCTGGAGTGTACGGGCAGGCACCGGGGAGCTGTTTTTT.

The CDR3 DNA reads TGTGCCAGCAGCTCCGCCGGCAGGGACAATGGCTACACCTTC. It yields the protein CASSSAGRDNGYTF. The rearrangement joins TRBV11-2 to TRBJ1-2; D might be TRBD1 (6 bases). Germline values: CDR1 SGHAT, CDR2 FQNNGV. The CDR3 length is 14 residues. V lost 4 bases to trimming and J lost 6 bases, with 15 bases between them.

The chain carries TRBV29-1 and TRBJ1-1; D may be TRBD1 (5 bases). CDR3 size: 13 residues. Germline-derived CDR1 and CDR2 are SQVTM and ANQGSEA. Trimming pared 6 bases from V and 1 base from J, leaving 12 bases between. As DNA, the CDR3 is TGCAGCGTCGCGGGACTTGCGAACACTGAAGCTTTCTTT. Its protein is CSVAGLANTEAFF.

This sequence joins TRBV29-1 and TRBJ2-1, with D possibly TRBD1 on 5 matching bases. Germline V lookup: CDR1 SQVTM, CDR2 ANQGSEA. Trimming shortened V by 3 bases and J by 4 bases, and 13 bases separated the two germline ends. This CDR3 region has 14 residues. DNA of the CDR3: TGCAGCGTTGATGGCGTCTCAGGGTACAATGAGCAGTTCTTC. Protein: CSVDGVSGYNEQFF.

The chain carries TRBV30 and TRBJ1-5; no reliable D call. V was clipped by 0 bases and J by 7 bases, with 10 bases between them. Germline CDR1 GTSNPN, CDR2 SVGIG (reference sequence). This CDR3 spans 13 amino acids. CDR3 nucleotides: TGTGCCTGGAGTGTACGTGAGGACCAGCCCCAGCATTTT. Translating it yields CAWSVREDQPQHF.